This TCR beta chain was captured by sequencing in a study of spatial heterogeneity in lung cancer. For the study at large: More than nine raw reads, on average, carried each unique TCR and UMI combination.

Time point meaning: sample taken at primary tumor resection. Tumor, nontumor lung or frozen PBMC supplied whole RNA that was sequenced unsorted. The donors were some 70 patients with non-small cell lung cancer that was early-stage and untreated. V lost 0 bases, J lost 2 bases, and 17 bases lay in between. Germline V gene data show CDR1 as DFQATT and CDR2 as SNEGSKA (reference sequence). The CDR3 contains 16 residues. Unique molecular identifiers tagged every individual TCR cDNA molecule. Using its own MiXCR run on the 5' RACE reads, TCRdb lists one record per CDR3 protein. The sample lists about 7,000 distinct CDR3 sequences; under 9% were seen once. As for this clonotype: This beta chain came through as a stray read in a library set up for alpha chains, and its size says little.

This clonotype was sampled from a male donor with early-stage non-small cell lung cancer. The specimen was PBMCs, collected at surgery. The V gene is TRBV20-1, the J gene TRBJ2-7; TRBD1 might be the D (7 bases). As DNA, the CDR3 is TGCAGTGCTAGAGAGGGTGGCAGGGGGGCTACCTACGAGCAGTACTTC. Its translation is CSAREGGRGATYEQYF.